A single sample is the source of the 2 T cell receptor beta chains below, sequenced in a study of cytomegalovirus exposure and HLA in healthy donors (dated by TCRdb to the late 2010s). To prepare the library, the immunoSEQ multiplex PCR assay was applied. A mixture of 60 forward primers for TCR Vbeta segments and 13 reverse primers for TCR Jbeta segments was used in the multiplex PCR. This immuneACCESS table, as held by TCRdb, lists in-frame sequences with V and J called but not all clones. Of the missing ones, under half trace to an unresolved V gene in checked studies; the others have no known cause. Counted in this sample were some 200,000 clones; around 80% of them appeared once. The ten largest clones capture 6.3% of the sample. The specimen sequenced was PBMCs. The receptors here all came from a man between 40 and 49 years old in good health and CMV-seropositive.

The gene calls are TRBV5-5 and TRBJ2-3, with TRBD1 identical over 7 bases. The trim removed 6 bases at V and 3 bases at J, leaving 4 bases unmatched. The germline V gene has CDR1 SGHKS and CDR2 YYEKEE (reference sequence). The CDR3 length is 13 residues. The CDR3 nucleotides are TGTGCCAGCATTGACAGGGAGACAGATACGCAGTATTTT. Its translation: CASIDRETDTQYF. The full variable domain, rest sourced from reference TRBV5-5 and TRBJ2-3, is DAGVTQSPTHLIKTRGQQVTLRCSPISGHKSVSWYQQVLGQGPQFIFQYYEKEERGRGNFPDRFSARQFPNYSSELNVNALLLGDSALYLCASIDRETDTQYFGPGTRLTVL.

The chain links TRBV10-3 to TRBJ2-7; 11 positions agree with TRBD2. The CDR3 contains 17 residues. CDR1 and CDR2 from the germline V gene are ENHRY and SYGVKD. V trimming: 4 bases; J trimming: 2 bases; junction bases outside the gene matches: 10. Here the CDR3 reads CAISGLAGGKDPYEQYF. The CDR3 bases are TGTGCCATCAGTGGCCTAGCGGGGGGAAAGGACCCCTACGAGCAGTACTTC.